This T cell receptor (beta chain) was retrieved from a study of cytomegalovirus exposure and HLA in healthy donors. General study results and limits: According to a later analysis, donors in an Asian-associated ancestry cluster reportedly had fewer N-insertions than the roughly 720-donor mean. A later analysis found common viral pathogens apparently linked to several of the most significant clusters. In a later analysis, TCR beta V- and J-gene trimming was associated with a missense DCLRE1C variant.

CDR3 length: 14 residues. Germline CDR1 is MNHEY and CDR2 is SVGAGI. V was clipped by 0 bases and J by 2 bases, with 8 bases between them. This clone was counted between two and nine times. Its antigen remains unidentified. Despite likely unrecorded immune exposures, the donors were nominally healthy at the time of sampling. The PCR was carried out with 60 Vbeta primers and 13 Jbeta primers. Produced via immunoSEQ multiplex PCR; TCRdb's table is partial and in-frame only. This sample has roughly 100,000 clones; around 85% occur once, and the top ten carry approximately 3.6%. The chain has TRBV6-5 and TRBJ2-7, with D unclear. The sample consisted of PBMCs. The TCR was taken from a man aged 55 to 70 in good health and CMV-seronegative. CDR3 sequence: CASSYSSQAYEQYF. The CDR3 nucleotides are TGTGCCAGCAGTTACTCGAGTCAGGCCTACGAGCAGTACTTC.